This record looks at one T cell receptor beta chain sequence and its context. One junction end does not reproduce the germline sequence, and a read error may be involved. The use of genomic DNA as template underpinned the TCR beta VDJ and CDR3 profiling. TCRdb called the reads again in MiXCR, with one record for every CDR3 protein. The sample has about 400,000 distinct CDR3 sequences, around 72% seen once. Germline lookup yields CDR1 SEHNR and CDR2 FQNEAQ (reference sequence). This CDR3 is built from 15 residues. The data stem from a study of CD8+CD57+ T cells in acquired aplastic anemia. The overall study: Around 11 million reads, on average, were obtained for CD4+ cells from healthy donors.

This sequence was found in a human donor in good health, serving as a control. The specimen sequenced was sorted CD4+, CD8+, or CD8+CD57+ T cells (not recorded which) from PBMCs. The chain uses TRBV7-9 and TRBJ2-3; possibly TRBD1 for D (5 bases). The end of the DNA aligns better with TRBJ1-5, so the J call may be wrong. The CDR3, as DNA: TGCGCCAGCAGCTTGTCTGAGGGACTAGCGGTGACGCAGCATTTT. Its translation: CASSLSEGLAVTQHF.